Each of the 22 T cell receptor beta chains below was sequenced from the same sample in a study of blood T cell repertoires in COVID-19. The method was immunoSEQ multiplex PCR; TCRdb's version includes in-frame clones alone and lacks a portion of them. The data contain approximately 300,000 clones, 90% to 95% of them seen just once; the ten biggest clones take up roughly 3.6%. Sequencing used PBMCs or T cells enriched from blood (not recorded which). The origin of the receptors is a woman aged 25 to 39 who had been exposed to COVID-19.

The chain recombines TRBV6-5 with TRBJ2-2; 10 bases map to TRBD2. V trimming: 7 bases; J trimming: 0 bases; junction bases outside the gene matches: 2. CDR3 length equals 15 residues. CDR1 MNHEY and CDR2 SVGAGI come from the germline V gene. CDR3 in amino acids: CASNGLAANTGELFF. The CDR3 DNA reads as TGTGCCAGCAACGGACTAGCGGCGAACACCGGGGAGCTGTTTTTT.

V is TRBV3-1 (or the pseudogene TRBV3-2) and J is TRBJ2-7, with 7 bases that match TRBD2. Germline V CDR1 and CDR2: LGHDT, YNNKEL (reference sequence). The CDR3 contains 15 residues. Trimming cost V 1 base and J 3 bases; bases outside gene matches: 6. The CDR3 protein is CASSQGLADLYEQYF. CDR3 nucleotide sequence: TGTGCCAGCAGCCAAGGCCTAGCGGATCTCTACGAGCAGTACTTC.

V usage is TRBV6-5 and J usage is TRBJ2-7; 8 bases are a match to TRBD2. The CDR3 is 15 residues long. Germline trimming cut 0 bases from V and 3 bases from J; bases unmatched to any gene: 4. Germline V CDR1 and CDR2: MNHEY, SVGAGI. CDR3 DNA sequence: TGTGCCAGCAGTTACTCTAGCGGGGTAATCTACGAGCAGTACTTC. Protein sequence: CASSYSSGVIYEQYF.

The chain has TRBV18 and TRBJ2-3; D call uncertain. The CDR3 is made up of 14 amino acids. V dropped 0 bases and J dropped 4 bases, with 8 bases sitting between them. The germline CDR1 and CDR2 sequences are KGHSH and LQKENI. This chain's CDR3 is CASSPPSVADTQYF. CDR3 sequence (DNA): TGTGCCAGCTCACCACCCTCGGTGGCAGATACGCAGTATTTT.

V is TRBV2 and J is TRBJ1-4; TRBD1 is a possible D gene (5 bases). In germline, CDR1 is SNHLY, CDR2 FYNNEI. Trimming cost V 2 bases and J 4 bases, with 11 bases left between them. The CDR3 loop spans 15 amino acids. In DNA, the CDR3 is TGTGCCAGCAGTGAATGGGGGAGGGGTAATGAAAAACTGTTTTTT. Encoded protein: CASSEWGRGNEKLFF.

This chain links TRBV7-2 with TRBJ2-1; 10 positions match TRBD2. CDR1 and CDR2 from the germline V gene are SGHTA and FQGNSA. There are 17 residues in the CDR3. V gave up 1 base and J gave up 5 bases; unmatched junction bases: 8. CDR3 DNA sequence: TGTGCCAGCAGCTTAGTGCCTAGCGGGGGTGGTGACAATGAGCAGTTCTTC. This gives the protein CASSLVPSGGGDNEQFF.

The chain has TRBV5-4 and TRBJ2-7; tentatively, D is TRBD1 (6 bases). Germline loops: CDR1 SGHNT, CDR2 YYREEE (reference sequence). Between the trimmed V and J ends, which lost 9 bases and 2 bases, there was a span of 18 bases. This CDR3 has 14 residues. The chain's CDR3 is CATFRWGRPYEQYF. CDR3 DNA: TGTGCCACCTTTAGGTGGGGGCGCCCCTACGAGCAGTACTTC.

J is TRBJ1-1 and V is TRBV10-3; no firm D call. The germline CDR1 and CDR2 sequences are ENHRY and SYGVKD. This CDR3 contains 15 residues. Trimming removed 4 bases at V and 5 bases at J, with 17 bases between. The CDR3 protein is CAISAVKAAGTEAFF. The DNA for the CDR3 is TGTGCCATCAGTGCTGTAAAGGCTGCGGGGACTGAAGCTTTCTTT.

The chain has TRBV19 and TRBJ1-2, with D unclear. Germline V lookup: CDR1 LNHDA, CDR2 SQIVND (reference sequence). Trimming took off 7 bases at V and 8 bases at J, with 14 bases between the two ends. The CDR3 consists of 12 residues. The CDR3 bases are TGTGCCAGTATTGGAGGGCCTCTGGGCTACACCTTC. Encoded protein: CASIGGPLGYTF.

This sequence joins TRBV7-2 and TRBJ2-3, with TRBD2 identical over 7 bases. J gave up 6 bases and V 4 bases, and 10 bases lay outside the gene matches. The CDR3 consists of 15 residues. Germline CDR1 SGHTA, CDR2 FQGNSA. The CDR3 loop reads CASSYNAGGSDTQYF. The CDR3 coding sequence is TGTGCCAGCAGCTACAACGCCGGGGGGTCTGATACGCAGTATTTT.

The genes are TRBV7-3 and TRBJ2-1; TRBD1 agrees at 9 bases. J was trimmed by 9 bases and V by 4 bases; bases with no gene match: 4. The length of the CDR3 is 13 residues. Germline V gene lookup returns CDR1 SGHTA and CDR2 FQGTGA. The CDR3 DNA reads TGTGCCAGCAGCTCGACAGGGGGTGGTGAGCAGTTCTTC. Its translation: CASSSTGGGEQFF.

The rearrangement uses TRBV5-6 and TRBJ1-6; the match to TRBD1 covers 7 bases. This CDR3 contains 19 residues. Germline CDR1 reads SGHDT; CDR2 reads YYEEEE. With V trimmed by 0 bases and J by 5 bases, 14 bases remained unmatched. CDR3 coding DNA: TGTGCCAGCAGCTTGGATCGTAGGGGGCGCGGTCGGAATAATTCACCCCTCCACTTT. This codes for CASSLDRRGRGRNNSPLHF.

The rearrangement links TRBV5-4 to TRBJ2-7; the match to TRBD2 covers 9 bases. Looked up from germline, CDR1 is SGHNT and CDR2 is YYREEE (reference sequence). Losses at the gene ends were 4 bases for V and 5 bases for J; bases not matched to a gene: 13. The CDR3 contains 16 residues. CDR3 amino acids: CASSLASAGGINEQYF. The CDR3 DNA reads TGTGCCAGCAGCCTGGCATCGGCGGGGGGGATCAACGAGCAGTACTTC.

This clone was observed at least ten times. V and J are TRBV7-8 and TRBJ1-3; 7 bases map to TRBD1. The length of the CDR3 is 17 residues. V lost 5 bases and J lost 0; bases outside the gene matches: 10. In germline, CDR1 is SGHVS, CDR2 FQNEAQ. CDR3 loop: CASSPTTGKVSGNTIYF. As DNA, the CDR3 is TGTGCCAGCAGCCCTACGACAGGGAAGGTCTCTGGAAACACCATATATTTT.

The chain has TRBV5-8 and TRBJ2-1; D is ambiguous. Trimming left V 3 bases short and J 3 bases short, with 10 bases between. Germline CDR1 reads SGHTS; CDR2 reads YDEGEE. The CDR3 runs to 14 residues. CDR3 protein: CASSSVRIYNEQFF. The CDR3 coding sequence is TGTGCCAGCAGCTCCGTTCGTATCTACAATGAGCAGTTCTTC. Using reference TRBV5-8 and TRBJ2-1 for the parts outside the CDR3, the full variable domain is EAGVTQSPTHLIKTRGQQATLRCSPISGHTSVYWYQQALGLGLQFLLWYDEGEERNRGNFPPRFSGRQFPNYSSELNVNALELEDSALYLCASSSVRIYNEQFFGPGTRLTVL.

The CDR3 coding sequence is TGTGCCAGAAGCCTAAAGGAATTGAGGGGGCACGACACTGAAGCTTTCTTT. It specifies CARSLKELRGHDTEAFF. The rearrangement links TRBV7-5 to TRBJ1-1; the D segment call TRBD1 is taken from the table without a DNA check. TRBV7-5 is given as a pseudogene. This CDR3 comprises 17 residues.

This chain connects TRBV9 to TRBJ1-1, with D uncertain. V was pared by 3 bases and J by 5 bases, with 14 bases between. The germline V gene has CDR1 SGDLS and CDR2 YYNGEE. This CDR3 is built from 14 residues. CDR3 in amino acids: CASSELSERTEAFF. CDR3 bases: TGTGCCAGCAGCGAATTATCGGAGCGGACTGAAGCTTTCTTT. The entire variable domain, with the rest obtained from reference TRBV9 and TRBJ1-1, is as follows: DSGVTQTPKHLITATGQRVTLRCSPRSGDLSVYWYQQSLDQGLQFLIQYYNGEERAKGNILERFSAQQFPDLHSELNLSSLELGDSALYFCASSELSERTEAFFGQGTRLTVV.

This clone showed up just a few times. The genes are TRBV4-3 and TRBJ2-7; 9 positions agree with TRBD1. V was pared by 4 bases and J by 5 bases, with 9 bases of the junction left unmatched. The CDR3 runs 15 residues. The germline V gene encodes CDR1 LGHNA and CDR2 YSLEER. This CDR3 is CASSPDRGFTNEQYF. The CDR3 nucleotides read TGCGCCAGCAGCCCGGACAGGGGATTCACGAACGAGCAGTACTTC.

A word on this clone: The junction departs from the called germline gene at one end, perhaps through a read error. The chain carries TRBV5-1 and TRBJ2-1, with 12 positions matching TRBD2. The germline gives CDR1 SGHRS, CDR2 YFSETQ. CDR3 size: 13 residues. The DNA for the CDR3 is TGCGCCAGCAGCTTGGAACTAGCGGGGGGCGGGGTCTTC. This encodes CASSLELAGGGVF.

The chain uses TRBV6-5 and TRBJ1-6; D unresolved. The CDR3 has 13 residues. The V end was cut by 10 bases, the J end by 7 bases, with 14 bases between. Germline loops: CDR1 MNHEY, CDR2 SVGAGI. Written as DNA, the CDR3 is TGTGCCATCCTCCAGGTAGAGAATTCACCCCTCCACTTT. This translates into CAILQVENSPLHF.

V and J are TRBV11-3 and TRBJ2-5; 7 bases line up with TRBD1. Germline V gene lookup returns CDR1 SGHNT and CDR2 YENEEA. The CDR3 length is 17 residues. V shed 1 base and J 4 bases; nucleotides not matched to a gene: 12. CDR3 residues: CASSLGRGNHRGETQYF. In DNA, the CDR3 is TGTGCCAGCAGCTTAGGCAGGGGGAACCACCGGGGAGAGACCCAGTACTTC.

This chain joins TRBV9 and TRBJ2-2; tentatively, D is TRBD2 (6 bases). The ends were cut back, 4 bases at V and 0 bases at J, with 13 bases in the middle. The germline gives CDR1 SGDLS, CDR2 YYNGEE. CDR3 length: 16 residues. CDR3 coding DNA: TGTGCCAGCAGCCCCGACGGGGGTGCGAACACCGGGGAGCTGTTTTTT. This translates into CASSPDGGANTGELFF.